This T cell receptor (beta chain) was sequenced for a study of cytomegalovirus exposure and HLA in healthy donors. The study's findings and limits: With later analysis, a missense DCLRE1C variant became linked to TCR beta V- and J-gene trimming. Generally TCR sequences proved uncommon, though certain public TCRs appeared in numerous donors. Investigators reported 150 to 200 TCR beta chains as tied to cytomegalovirus.

CDR1 MNHEY and CDR2 SMNVEV come from the germline V gene (reference sequence). CDR3 length: 15 residues. PCR employed 60 Vbeta and 13 Jbeta primers. Method: immunoSEQ multiplex PCR; TCRdb's copy keeps in-frame clones and lacks some. The sample contains around 300,000 clones, about 90% of which appear only once. This clone was observed a single time. The antigen is unknown. This clonotype was sampled from a young woman in good health and CMV-seronegative. The chain couples TRBV27 to TRBJ2-5; 7 bases map to TRBD1. The J call may be in error: the DNA end matches TRBJ2-7 better. Specimen: PBMCs. CDR3 protein: CASSFTGQLLYEQYF. CDR3 DNA: TGTGCCAGCAGTTTTACGGGACAGTTACTTTACGAGCAGTACTTC.